Listed here is a single TCR beta chain. This sample is part of a study of blood T cell repertoires in COVID-19. Whole-study context: Italy, Spain and the United States were the sources of the convalescent and acute COVID-19 samples. PBMCs, B-cell-depleted T cells, or T cells were the source of the cDNA or gDNA that made up the material.

In the original processing: Estimates of nucleated cell counts were drawn from the amplification of reference gene primers. The table came from immunoSEQ multiplex PCR; TCRdb's copy has only in-frame clones and leaves some out. V and J calls and clone size are copied from that table; D and trimming were computed from the DNA. The data show 25,000 to 30,000 clones, more than 75% seen once. Sequencing was carried out using peripheral blood. The clonotype comes from a human donor in a cohort sampled during active COVID-19. The donor label of this sample is uncertain.

This CDR3 reads CASSERRGHEQFF. CDR3 nucleotide sequence: TGTGCCAGTAGTGAGCGGCGGGGGCATGAGCAGTTCTTC. The chain employs TRBV19 and TRBJ2-1; D may be TRBD2 (7 bases). The CDR3 sequence is 13 residues long. From germline, CDR1 is LNHDA and CDR2 SQIVND (reference sequence). Trimming shortened V by 5 bases and J by 8 bases, and 13 bases separated the two germline ends.